The 8 T cell receptor beta chains reported below all come from one sample, sequenced in a study of low-dose radiotherapy and immunotherapy resistance in tumors. TRAV- and TRBV-specific primers were used for first-strand cDNA, which covered alpha and beta chains. TCRs underwent roughly 20 PCR cycles of amplification with a constant-region primer and V-primer adapter. Via MiXCR, TCRdb re-called the reads, giving one row per CDR3 protein. The table lists roughly 100,000 distinct CDR3 sequences, 20% of them singletons, with over 4% in the top ten. Time point specified: after trial treatment. Regarding treatment: LDRT plus nivolumab, ipilimumab, low-dose cyclophosphamide and aspirin (RACIN trial). The input for sequencing was PBMCs, taken after low-dose radiotherapy plus immunotherapy. Receptor source: a male donor with prostate cancer.

In its sample, this clonotype was seen many times. The rearrangement uses TRBV2 and TRBJ2-3; D is undetermined. Germline lookup yields CDR1 SNHLY and CDR2 FYNNEI. V was pared by 6 bases and J by 10 bases, with 20 bases between. The CDR3 has 14 residues. The CDR3 spells CASRGMYLSLSQYF. CDR3 nucleotide sequence: TGTGCCAGCAGGGGAATGTACCTGTCCTTGTCGCAGTATTTT.

This clonotype was seen repeatedly, ten times or more. The J gene is TRBJ2-3, the V gene TRBV2; 10 bases are shared with TRBD1. The CDR3 is 16 amino acids. In germline, CDR1 is SNHLY, CDR2 FYNNEI. J gave up 5 bases and V 2 bases, and 7 bases lay outside the gene matches. The CDR3, as DNA: TGTGCCAGCAGTGAATTCGTGACAGGGGGCGGAGATACGCAGTATTTT. Encoded protein: CASSEFVTGGGDTQYF.

This sequence joins TRBV10-2 and TRBJ2-2; D is undetermined. Trimming took off 8 bases at V and 0 bases at J, with 13 bases between the two ends. CDR1 WSHSY and CDR2 SAAADI come from the germline V gene. CDR3 length: 15 residues. The CDR3 reads CASEVDGSNTGELFF. DNA of the CDR3: TGCGCCAGCGAAGTGGACGGATCGAACACCGGGGAGCTGTTTTTT.

Points on this clonotype: A far larger clone lies a single base away; this is likely a read error. V is TRBV9 and J is TRBJ2-4, with D possibly being TRBD2 (6 bases). The CDR3 runs to 15 residues. Trimming took 0 bases from V and 13 from J, leaving 20 bases between them. Germline CDR1 reads SGDLS; CDR2 reads YYNGEE. The CDR3 is CASSVDGGGYNEQYF. The DNA of the CDR3 is TGTGCCAGCAGCGTAGATGGGGGAGGCTACAATGAGCAGTACTTC. Using reference TRBV9 and TRBJ2-4 for the parts outside the CDR3, the full variable domain is DSGVTQTPKHLITATGQRVTLRCSPRSGDLSVYWYQQSLDQGLQFLIQYYNGEERAKGNILERFSAQQFPDLHSELNLSSLELGDSALYFCASSVDGGGYNEQYFGAGTRLSVL.

This clonotype was picked up one time. The chain combines TRBV12-3 or TRBV12-4 with TRBJ2-5; D uncertain. CDR3 length equals 13 residues. With 6 bases removed from V and 4 bases from J, the gap between germline ends came to 12 bases. CDR3 residues: CASSLGTRETQYF. The CDR3 DNA follows: TGTGCCAGCAGCCTAGGCACCCGAGAGACCCAGTACTTC.

This clonotype was counted ten times or more. The chain joins TRBV20-1 to TRBJ2-3; TRBD1 matches at 8 bases. Trimming at V came to 3 bases and at J to 6 bases, leaving 8 bases not matched to a gene. The CDR3 contains 14 residues. Per germline, CDR1 DFQATT and CDR2 SNEGSKA (reference sequence). This chain's CDR3 is CSASQAGGDDTQYF. In DNA, the CDR3 is TGCAGTGCTAGTCAGGCAGGGGGCGACGATACGCAGTATTTT.

This clonotype has a count of ten or more. V gene TRBV11-2 combines with J gene TRBJ2-5; weak D call: TRBD1 (5 bases). V lost 5 bases and J lost 5, with 18 bases in between. The length of the CDR3 is 15 residues. Germline-derived CDR1 and CDR2 are SGHAT and FQNNGV. DNA for the CDR3: TGTGCCAGCAGCCCCCTCCGGGCCCCAGGGGAGACCCAGTACTTC. Translated: CASSPLRAPGETQYF.

This clonotype was counted many times. The chain combines TRBV20-1 with TRBJ2-5; 9 bases are shared with TRBD2. The CDR3 extends over 13 amino acids. Unmatched junction bases numbered 6, after V lost 3 bases and J lost 7 bases. CDR1 is DFQATT and CDR2 is SNEGSKA in the germline V gene (reference sequence). The CDR3 nucleotides are TGCAGTGCTAGTTTTCCGACTAGCGGGACCCAGTACTTC. This encodes CSASFPTSGTQYF.